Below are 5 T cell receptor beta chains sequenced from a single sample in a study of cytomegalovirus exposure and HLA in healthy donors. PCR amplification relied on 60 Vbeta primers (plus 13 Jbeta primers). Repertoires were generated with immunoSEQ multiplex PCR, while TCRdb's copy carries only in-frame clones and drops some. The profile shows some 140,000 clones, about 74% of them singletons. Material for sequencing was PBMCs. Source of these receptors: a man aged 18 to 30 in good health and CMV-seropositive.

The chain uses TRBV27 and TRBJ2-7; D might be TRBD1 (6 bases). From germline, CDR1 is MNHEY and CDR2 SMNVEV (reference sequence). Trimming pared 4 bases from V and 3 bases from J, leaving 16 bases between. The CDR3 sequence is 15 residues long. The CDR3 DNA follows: TGTGCCAGCAGTTCAGCTCTAGGGGGATACTACGAGCAGTACTTC. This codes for CASSSALGGYYEQYF.

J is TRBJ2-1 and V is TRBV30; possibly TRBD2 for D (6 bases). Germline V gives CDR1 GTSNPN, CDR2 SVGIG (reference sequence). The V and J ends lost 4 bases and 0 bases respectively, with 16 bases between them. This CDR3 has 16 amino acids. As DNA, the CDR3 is TGTGCCTGGAATGGGGGGACGCAAAGCTCCTACAATGAGCAGTTCTTC. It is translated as CAWNGGTQSSYNEQFF.

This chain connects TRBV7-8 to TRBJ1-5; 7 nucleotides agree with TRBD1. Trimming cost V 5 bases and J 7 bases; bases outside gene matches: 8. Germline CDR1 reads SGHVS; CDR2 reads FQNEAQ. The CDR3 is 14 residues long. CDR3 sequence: CASSPRQGWQPQHF. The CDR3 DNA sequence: TGTGCCAGCAGCCCCCGACAGGGATGGCAGCCCCAGCATTTT.

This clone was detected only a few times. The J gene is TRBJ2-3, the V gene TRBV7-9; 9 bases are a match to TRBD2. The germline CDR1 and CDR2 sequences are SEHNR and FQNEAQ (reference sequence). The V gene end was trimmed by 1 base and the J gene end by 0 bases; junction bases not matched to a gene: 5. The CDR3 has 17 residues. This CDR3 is CASSLVGSGSSTDTQYF. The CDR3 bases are TGTGCCAGCAGCTTAGTGGGTAGCGGGAGCAGCACAGATACGCAGTATTTT.

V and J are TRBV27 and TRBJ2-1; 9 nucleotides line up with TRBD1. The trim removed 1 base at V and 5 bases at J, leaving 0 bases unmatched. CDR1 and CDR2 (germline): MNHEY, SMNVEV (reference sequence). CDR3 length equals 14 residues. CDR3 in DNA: TGTGCCAGCAGTTTATGGACAGGGGACAATGAGCAGTTCTTC. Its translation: CASSLWTGDNEQFF.